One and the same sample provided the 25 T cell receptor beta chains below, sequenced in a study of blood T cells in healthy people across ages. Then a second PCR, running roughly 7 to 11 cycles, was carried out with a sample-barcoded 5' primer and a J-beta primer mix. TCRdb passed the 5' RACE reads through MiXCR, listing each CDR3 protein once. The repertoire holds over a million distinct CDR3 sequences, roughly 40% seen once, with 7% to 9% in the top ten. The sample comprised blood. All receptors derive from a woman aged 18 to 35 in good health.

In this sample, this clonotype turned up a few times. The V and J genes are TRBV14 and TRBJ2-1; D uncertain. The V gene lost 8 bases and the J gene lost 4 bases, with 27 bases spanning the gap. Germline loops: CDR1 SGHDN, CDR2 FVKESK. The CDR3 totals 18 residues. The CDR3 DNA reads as TGTGCCAGCGAGGAACACGTTGGGATTCTTGGGTATTACAATGAGCAGTTCTTC. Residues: CASEEHVGILGYYNEQFF.

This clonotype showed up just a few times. CDR3 sequence: CATSSKSGYEQYF. CDR3 in DNA: TGTGCCACCAGCTCGAAAAGTGGCTACGAGCAGTACTTC. V is TRBV24-1 and J is TRBJ2-7; D call uncertain. Germline-derived CDR1 and CDR2 are KGHDR and SFDVKD. V was trimmed by 7 bases and J by 3 bases, leaving 12 bases between them. CDR3 length equals 13 residues.

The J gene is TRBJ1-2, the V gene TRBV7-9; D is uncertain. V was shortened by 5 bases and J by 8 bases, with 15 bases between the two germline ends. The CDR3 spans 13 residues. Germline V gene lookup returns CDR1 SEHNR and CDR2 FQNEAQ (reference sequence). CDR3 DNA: TGTGCCAGCAGCCCCGGGTCAGGAGGGGGCTACACCTTC. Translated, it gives CASSPGSGGGYTF.

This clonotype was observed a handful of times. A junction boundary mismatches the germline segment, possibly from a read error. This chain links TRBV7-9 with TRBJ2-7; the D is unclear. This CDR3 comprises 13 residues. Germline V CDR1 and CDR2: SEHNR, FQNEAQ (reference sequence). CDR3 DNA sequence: TGTGCCAGCAGCGTAGCCGACGCAACCGAGCAGTACTTC. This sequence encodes CASSVADATEQYF. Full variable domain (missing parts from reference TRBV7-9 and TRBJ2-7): DTGVSQNPRHKITKRGQNVTFRCDPISEHNRLYWYRQTLGQGPEFLTYFQNEAQLEKSRLLSDRFSAERPKGSFSTLEIQRTEQGDSAMYLCASSVADATEQYFGPGTRLTVT.

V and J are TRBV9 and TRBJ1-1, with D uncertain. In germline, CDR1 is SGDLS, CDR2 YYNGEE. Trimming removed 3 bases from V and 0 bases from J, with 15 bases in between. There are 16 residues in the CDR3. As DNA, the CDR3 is TGTGCCAGCAGCGCCTTTTCAATAGGGCTGAACACTGAAGCTTTCTTT. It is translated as CASSAFSIGLNTEAFF. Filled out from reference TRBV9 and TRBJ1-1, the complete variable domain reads DSGVTQTPKHLITATGQRVTLRCSPRSGDLSVYWYQQSLDQGLQFLIQYYNGEERAKGNILERFSAQQFPDLHSELNLSSLELGDSALYFCASSAFSIGLNTEAFFGQGTRLTVV.

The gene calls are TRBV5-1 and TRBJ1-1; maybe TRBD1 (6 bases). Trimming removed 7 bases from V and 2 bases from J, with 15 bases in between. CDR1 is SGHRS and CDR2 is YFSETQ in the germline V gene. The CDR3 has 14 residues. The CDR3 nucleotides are TGCGCCAGCTCTGCGGAGGGGGGCAACACTGAAGCTTTCTTT. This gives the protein CASSAEGGNTEAFF.

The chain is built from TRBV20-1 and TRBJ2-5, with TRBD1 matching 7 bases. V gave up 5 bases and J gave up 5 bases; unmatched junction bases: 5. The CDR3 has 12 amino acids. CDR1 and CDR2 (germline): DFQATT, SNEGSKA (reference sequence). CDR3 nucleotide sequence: TGCAGTGCTTACAGGGGCAGGGAGACCCAGTACTTC. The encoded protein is CSAYRGRETQYF.

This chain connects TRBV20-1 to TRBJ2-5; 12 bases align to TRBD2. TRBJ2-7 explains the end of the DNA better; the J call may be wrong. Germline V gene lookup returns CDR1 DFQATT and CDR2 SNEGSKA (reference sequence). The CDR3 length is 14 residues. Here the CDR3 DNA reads TGCAGTGCTGCCCGGACTAGCGGGGCCTACGAGCAGTACTTC. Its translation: CSAARTSGAYEQYF.

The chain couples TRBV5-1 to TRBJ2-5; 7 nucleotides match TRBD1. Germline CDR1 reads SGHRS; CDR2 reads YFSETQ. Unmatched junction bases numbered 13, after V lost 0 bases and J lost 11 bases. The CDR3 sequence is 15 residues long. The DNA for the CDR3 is TGCGCCAGCAGCTTGGGACAGGGTGACTACAATGAGCAGTACTTC. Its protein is CASSLGQGDYNEQYF.

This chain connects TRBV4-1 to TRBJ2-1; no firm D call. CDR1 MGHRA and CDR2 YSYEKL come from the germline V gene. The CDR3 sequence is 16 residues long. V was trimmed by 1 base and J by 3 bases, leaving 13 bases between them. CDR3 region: CASSQGSPGIYNEQFF. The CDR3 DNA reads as TGCGCCAGCAGCCAAGGTTCCCCCGGCATCTACAATGAGCAGTTCTTC.

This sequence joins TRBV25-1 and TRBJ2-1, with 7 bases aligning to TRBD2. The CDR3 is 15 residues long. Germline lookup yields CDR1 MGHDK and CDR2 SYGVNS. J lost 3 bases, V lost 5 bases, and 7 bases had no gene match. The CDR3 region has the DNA TGTGCCAGCAGTTTCCCGGGAGGTGTCTACAATGAGCAGTTCTTC. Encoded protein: CASSFPGGVYNEQFF.

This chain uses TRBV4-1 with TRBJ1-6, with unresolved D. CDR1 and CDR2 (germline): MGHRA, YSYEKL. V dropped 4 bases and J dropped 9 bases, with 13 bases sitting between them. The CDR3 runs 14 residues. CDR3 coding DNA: TGCGCCAGCAGCCTAGCAGGTCCCAGTTCACCCCTCCACTTT. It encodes CASSLAGPSSPLHF.

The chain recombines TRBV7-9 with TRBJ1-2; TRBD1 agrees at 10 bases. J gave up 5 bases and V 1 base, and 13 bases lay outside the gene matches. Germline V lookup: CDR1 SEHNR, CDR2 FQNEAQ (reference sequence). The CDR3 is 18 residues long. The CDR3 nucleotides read TGTGCCAGCAGCTTAGATTTAGCGACAGGGGGCTTGAATTATGGCTACACCTTC. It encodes CASSLDLATGGLNYGYTF.

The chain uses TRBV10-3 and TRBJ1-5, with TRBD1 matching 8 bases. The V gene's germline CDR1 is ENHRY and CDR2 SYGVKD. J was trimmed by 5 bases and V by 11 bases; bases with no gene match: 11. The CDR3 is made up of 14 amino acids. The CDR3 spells CAARQGSTDQPQHF. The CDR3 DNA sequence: TGTGCCGCCAGACAGGGGTCGACTGATCAGCCCCAGCATTTT.

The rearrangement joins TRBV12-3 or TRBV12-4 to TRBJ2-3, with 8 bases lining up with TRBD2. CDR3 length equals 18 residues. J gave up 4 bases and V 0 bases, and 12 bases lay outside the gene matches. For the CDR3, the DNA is TGTGCCAGCAGTTTAGCGACTGGTAGCGGGACGGGGGCAGATACGCAGTATTTT. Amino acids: CASSLATGSGTGADTQYF.

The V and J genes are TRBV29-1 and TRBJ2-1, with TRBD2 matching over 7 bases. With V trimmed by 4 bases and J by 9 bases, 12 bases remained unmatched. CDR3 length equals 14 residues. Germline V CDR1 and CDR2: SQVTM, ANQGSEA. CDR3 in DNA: TGCAGCGTTGTTTCCCTAGCGGTACAAGTTGAGCAGTTCTTC. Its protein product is CSVVSLAVQVEQFF.

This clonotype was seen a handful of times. CDR3 loop: CSALGGASGLTQPYEQYF. CDR3 coding DNA: TGCAGCGCCCTAGGTGGGGCTAGCGGCTTAACCCAACCTTACGAGCAGTACTTC. The chain carries TRBV29-1 and TRBJ2-7; TRBD2 matches at 7 bases. Unmatched junction bases numbered 25, after V lost 7 bases and J lost 4 bases. This CDR3 contains 18 residues. Per germline, CDR1 SQVTM and CDR2 ANQGSEA.

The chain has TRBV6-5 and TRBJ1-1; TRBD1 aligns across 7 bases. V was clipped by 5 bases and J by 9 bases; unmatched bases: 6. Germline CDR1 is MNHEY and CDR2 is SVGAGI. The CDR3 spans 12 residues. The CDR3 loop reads CASSIMGQKAFF. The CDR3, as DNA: TGTGCCAGCAGTATTATGGGACAGAAAGCTTTCTTT.

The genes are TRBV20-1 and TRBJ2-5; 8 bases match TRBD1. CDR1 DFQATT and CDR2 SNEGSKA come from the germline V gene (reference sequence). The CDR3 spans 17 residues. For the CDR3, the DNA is TGCAGCTCAAGGGGCAGGGGGCGCCCCTCCCTCCAAGAGACCCAGTACTTC. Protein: CSSRGRGRPSLQETQYF.

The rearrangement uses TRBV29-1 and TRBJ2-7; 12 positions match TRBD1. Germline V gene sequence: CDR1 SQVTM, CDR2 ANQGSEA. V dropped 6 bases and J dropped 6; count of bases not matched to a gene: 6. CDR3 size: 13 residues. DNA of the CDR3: TGCAGCGTGGAGGGGACAGGGGGCTCCGAGCAGTACTTC. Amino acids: CSVEGTGGSEQYF.

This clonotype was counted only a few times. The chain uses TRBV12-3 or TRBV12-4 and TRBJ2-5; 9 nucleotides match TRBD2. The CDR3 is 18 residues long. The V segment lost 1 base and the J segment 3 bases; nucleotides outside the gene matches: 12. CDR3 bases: TGTGCCAGCAGTTTAGGGACTAGCGTTCTCACCTCAGAAGAGACCCAGTACTTC. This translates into CASSLGTSVLTSEETQYF.

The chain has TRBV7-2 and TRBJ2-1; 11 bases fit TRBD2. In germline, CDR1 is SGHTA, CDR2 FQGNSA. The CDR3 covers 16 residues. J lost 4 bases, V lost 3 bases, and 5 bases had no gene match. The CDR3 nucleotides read TGTGCCAGCAGCTTGTCTGGACTAGCGGGTTACAATGAGCAGTTCTTC. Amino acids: CASSLSGLAGYNEQFF.

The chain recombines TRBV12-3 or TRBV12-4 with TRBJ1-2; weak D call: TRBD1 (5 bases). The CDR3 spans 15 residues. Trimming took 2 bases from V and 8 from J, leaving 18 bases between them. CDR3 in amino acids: CASSLMAGGLEGYTF. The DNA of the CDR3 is TGTGCCAGCAGTTTAATGGCCGGGGGGTTGGAAGGCTACACCTTC.

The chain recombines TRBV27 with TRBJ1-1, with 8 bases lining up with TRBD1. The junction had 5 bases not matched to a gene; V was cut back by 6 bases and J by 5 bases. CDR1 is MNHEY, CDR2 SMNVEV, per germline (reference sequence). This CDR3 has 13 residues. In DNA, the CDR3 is TGTGCCAGCAGGGAAACAGGGGGTACTGAAGCTTTCTTT. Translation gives CASRETGGTEAFF.

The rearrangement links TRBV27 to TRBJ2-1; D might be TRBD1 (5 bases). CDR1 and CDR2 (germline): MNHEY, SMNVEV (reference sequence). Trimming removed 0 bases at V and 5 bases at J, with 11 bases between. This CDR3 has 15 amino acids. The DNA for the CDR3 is TGTGCCAGCAGTTTATCGACCCCAGGGAACAATGAGCAGTTCTTC. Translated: CASSLSTPGNNEQFF.